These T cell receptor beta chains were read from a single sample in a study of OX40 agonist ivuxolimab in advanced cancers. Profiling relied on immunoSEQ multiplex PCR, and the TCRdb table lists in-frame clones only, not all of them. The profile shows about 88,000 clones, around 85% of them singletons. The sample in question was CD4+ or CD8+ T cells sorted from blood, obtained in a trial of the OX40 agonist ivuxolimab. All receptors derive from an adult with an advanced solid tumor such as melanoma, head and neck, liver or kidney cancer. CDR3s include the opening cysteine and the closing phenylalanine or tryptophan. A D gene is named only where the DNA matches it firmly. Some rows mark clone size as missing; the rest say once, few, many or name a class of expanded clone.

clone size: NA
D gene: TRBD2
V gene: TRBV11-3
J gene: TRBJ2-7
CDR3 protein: CASSPRGDHEQYF
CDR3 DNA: TGTGCCAGCAGCCCCCGGGGGGACCACGAGCAGTACTTC

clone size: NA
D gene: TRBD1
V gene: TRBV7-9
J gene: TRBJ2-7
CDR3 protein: CASSLRDRNYEQYF
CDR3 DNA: TGTGCCAGCAGCTTACGGGACAGGAACTACGAGCAGTACTTC

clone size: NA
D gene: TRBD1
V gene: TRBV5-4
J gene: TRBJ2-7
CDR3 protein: CASSKDRDEQYF
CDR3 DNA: TGTGCCAGCAGCAAGGACAGGGACGAGCAGTACTTC

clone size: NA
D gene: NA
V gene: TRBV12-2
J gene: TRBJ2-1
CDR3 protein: CANPAHEQFF
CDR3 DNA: TGTGCAAACCCGGCCCATGAGCAGTTCTTC

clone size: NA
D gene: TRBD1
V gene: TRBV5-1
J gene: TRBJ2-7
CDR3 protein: CASSSAGQETYEQYF
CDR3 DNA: TGCGCCAGCAGCTCCGCGGGACAGGAGACCTACGAGCAGTACTTC

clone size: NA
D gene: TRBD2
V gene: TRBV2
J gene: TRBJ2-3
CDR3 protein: CASSEGRGDWAREASTDTQYF
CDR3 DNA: TGTGCCAGCAGTGAAGGTAGAGGGGACTGGGCGCGGGAGGCCTCCACAGATACGCAGTATTTT

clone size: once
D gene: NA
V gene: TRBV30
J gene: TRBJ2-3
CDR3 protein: CAWSGAGFADTQYF
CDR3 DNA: TGTGCCTGGAGTGGCGCAGGGTTCGCAGATACGCAGTATTTT

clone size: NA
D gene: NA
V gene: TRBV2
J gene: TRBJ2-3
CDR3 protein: CASSVGVSDTQYF
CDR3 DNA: TGTGCCAGCAGTGTAGGAGTCTCAGATACGCAGTATTTT

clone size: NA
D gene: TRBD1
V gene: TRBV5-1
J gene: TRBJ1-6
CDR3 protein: CASRDSGGRDSPLHF
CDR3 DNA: TGCGCCAGCCGAGACTCAGGGGGAAGAGATTCACCCCTCCACTTT

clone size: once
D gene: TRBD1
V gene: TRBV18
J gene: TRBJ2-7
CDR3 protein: CASSADGQDTYEQYF
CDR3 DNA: TGTGCCAGCTCAGCGGATGGACAGGACACCTACGAGCAGTACTTC